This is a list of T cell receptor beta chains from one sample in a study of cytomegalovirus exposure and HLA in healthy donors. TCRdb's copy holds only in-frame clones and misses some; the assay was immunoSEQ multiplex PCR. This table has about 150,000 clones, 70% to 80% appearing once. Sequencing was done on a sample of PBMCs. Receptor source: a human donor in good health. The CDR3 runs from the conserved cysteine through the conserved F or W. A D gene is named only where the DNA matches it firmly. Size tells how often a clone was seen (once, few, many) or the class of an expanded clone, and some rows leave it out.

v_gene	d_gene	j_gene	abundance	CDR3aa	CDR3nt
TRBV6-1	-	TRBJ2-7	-	CASLTGISYEQYF	TGTGCCAGCTTGACAGGTATTTCCTACGAGCAGTACTTC
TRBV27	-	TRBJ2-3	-	CASSLSRFSTDTQYF	TGTGCCAGCAGTTTATCGAGGTTTAGCACAGATACGCAGTATTTT
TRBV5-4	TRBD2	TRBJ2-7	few	CASSILGTSSAYEQYF	TGTGCCAGCAGCATCCTCGGGACTAGTAGCGCCTACGAGCAGTACTTC
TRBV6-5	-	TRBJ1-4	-	CASSYDPRGTNEKLFF	TGTGCCAGCAGTTATGATCCGAGAGGCACTAATGAAAAACTGTTTTTT
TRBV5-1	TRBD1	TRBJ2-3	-	CASSGRTGEIPDTQYF	TGCGCCAGCAGCGGTCGGACAGGGGAAATTCCAGATACGCAGTATTTT
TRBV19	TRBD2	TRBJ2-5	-	CASSIVAGGNQETQYF	TGTGCCAGTAGTATAGTGGCGGGGGGGAACCAAGAGACCCAGTACTTC
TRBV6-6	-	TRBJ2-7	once	CASSYRSLVYEQYF	TGTGCCAGCAGTTACCGCTCGCTAGTTTACGAGCAGTACTTC
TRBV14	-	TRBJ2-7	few	CASSQESVYEQYF	TGTGCCAGCAGCCAAGAATCCGTCTACGAGCAGTACTTC
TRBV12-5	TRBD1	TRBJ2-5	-	CASGRGTVNFQETQYF	TGTGCTAGTGGTAGGGGGACAGTTAATTTCCAAGAGACCCAGTACTTC
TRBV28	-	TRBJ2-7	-	CASSTGLLREQYF	TGTGCCAGCAGCACCGGACTGCTCCGAGAGCAGTACTTC
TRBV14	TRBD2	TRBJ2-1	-	CASSALAGANNGQFF	TGTGCCAGCAGCGCGCTAGCGGGTGCAAACAATGGGCAGTTCTTC
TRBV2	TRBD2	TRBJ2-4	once	CATLAGGLDIQYF	TGTGCCACCTTAGCGGGGGGGCTTGACATTCAGTACTTC
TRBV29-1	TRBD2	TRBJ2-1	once	CSTDGAAGGGQFF	TGCAGCACGGACGGCGCAGCGGGGGGGGGACAGTTCTTC
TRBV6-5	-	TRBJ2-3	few	CASSYSRTLSTDTQYF	TGTGCCAGCAGTTACTCGCGGACACTTAGCACAGATACGCAGTATTTT
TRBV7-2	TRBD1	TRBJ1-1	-	CASSPRGTGNTEAFF	TGTGCCAGCAGCCCCCGTGGGACAGGGAACACTGAAGCTTTCTTT
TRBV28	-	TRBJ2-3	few	CASKGGNTDTQYF	TGTGCCAGCAAGGGGGGGAACACAGATACGCAGTATTTT
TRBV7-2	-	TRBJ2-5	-	CASSSIRGTQYF	TGTGCCAGCAGCTCTATAAGAGGGACCCAGTACTTC
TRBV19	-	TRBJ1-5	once	CASSMVVAHSNQPQHF	TGTGCCAGTAGTATGGTGGTAGCACATAGCAATCAGCCCCAGCATTTT
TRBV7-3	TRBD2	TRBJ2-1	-	CASSRDYYNEQFF	TGTGCCAGCAGTCGGGACTATTACAATGAGCAGTTCTTC
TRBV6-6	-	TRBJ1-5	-	CASRDSSNQPQHF	TGTGCCAGCAGAGACAGTAGCAATCAGCCCCAGCATTTT
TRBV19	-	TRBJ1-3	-	CASNFADSGNTIYF	TGTGCCAGTAATTTCGCGGACTCTGGAAACACCATATATTTT
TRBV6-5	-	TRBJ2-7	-	CASSYAQDEQYF	TGTGCCAGCAGTTACGCTCAGGACGAGCAGTACTTC
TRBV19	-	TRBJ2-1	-	CASSITPEGEQFF	TGTGCCAGTAGTATTACCCCCGAGGGTGAGCAGTTCTTC
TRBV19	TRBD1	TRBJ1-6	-	CASSINPDRGRSPLHF	TGTGCCAGTAGTATAAACCCAGACAGGGGAAGGTCACCCCTCCACTTT
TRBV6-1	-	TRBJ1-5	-	CASSAQLNQPQHF	TGTGCCAGCAGTGCACAGCTAAATCAGCCCCAGCATTTT
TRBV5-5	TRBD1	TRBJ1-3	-	CASSPFGTAISGNTIYF	TGTGCCAGCAGCCCATTCGGGACAGCCATTTCTGGAAACACCATATATTTT
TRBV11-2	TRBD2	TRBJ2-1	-	CASSLTSYYNEQFF	TGTGCCAGCAGCTTGACTAGCTATTACAATGAGCAGTTCTTC
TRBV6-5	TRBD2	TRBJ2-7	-	CASSRLAGTYEQYF	TGTGCCAGCAGCCGACTAGCGGGAACCTACGAGCAGTACTTC
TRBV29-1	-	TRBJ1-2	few	CSITPNRESSYTF	TGCAGCATAACCCCAAACAGGGAAAGTAGCTACACCTTC
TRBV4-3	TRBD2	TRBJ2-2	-	CASAAGLHTGELFF	TGCGCCTCTGCAGCGGGACTCCACACCGGGGAGCTGTTTTTT
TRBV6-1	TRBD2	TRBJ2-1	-	CATRARLAGGHEQFF	TGTGCCACCCGAGCCCGACTAGCGGGAGGCCATGAGCAGTTCTTC
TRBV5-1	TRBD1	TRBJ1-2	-	CASSLTGGSYGYTF	TGCGCCAGCAGCTTGACAGGGGGCTCCTATGGCTACACCTTC
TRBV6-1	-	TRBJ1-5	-	CASSASVTTRGTASNQPQHF	TGTGCCAGCAGTGCCTCGGTCACCACCCGGGGGACGGCTAGCAATCAGCCCCAGCATTTT
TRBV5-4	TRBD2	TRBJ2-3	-	CASSPRLAGVQVDTQYF	TGTGCCAGCAGCCCAAGACTAGCGGGCGTTCAGGTAGATACGCAGTATTTT
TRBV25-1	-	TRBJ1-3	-	CASAPGHGNTIYF	TGTGCCTCTGCTCCAGGGCACGGAAACACCATATATTTT
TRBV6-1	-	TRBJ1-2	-	CASTVQASYGYTF	TGTGCCAGCACGGTTCAGGCATCCTATGGCTACACCTTC
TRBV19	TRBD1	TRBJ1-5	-	CASTPAGGSNQPQHF	TGTGCCAGTACCCCCGCAGGGGGTAGCAATCAGCCCCAGCATTTT
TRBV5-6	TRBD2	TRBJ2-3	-	CASSLDGLAGIRDTQYF	TGTGCCAGCAGCTTGGACGGACTAGCGGGGATAAGAGATACGCAGTATTTT
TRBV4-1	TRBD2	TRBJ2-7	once	CASSQLAGDAYEQYF	TGCGCCAGCAGCCAACTAGCGGGGGATGCCTACGAGCAGTACTTC
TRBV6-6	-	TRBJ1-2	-	CASSPILRGAVYGYTF	TGTGCCAGCAGCCCAATCCTTCGTGGAGCGGTTTATGGCTACACCTTC
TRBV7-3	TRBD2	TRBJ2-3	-	CASSLTGGGGRVGDTQYF	TGTGCCAGCAGCTTAACGGGCGGAGGCGGGAGGGTGGGAGATACGCAGTATTTT
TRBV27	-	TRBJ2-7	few	CASSLQGAANYEQYF	TGTGCCAGCAGTTTACAAGGGGCCGCGAACTACGAGCAGTACTTC
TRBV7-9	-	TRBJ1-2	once	CASSLGELWGYTF	TGTGCCAGCAGCCTTGGGGAGCTTTGGGGCTACACCTTC
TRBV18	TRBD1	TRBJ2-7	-	CASSPPSGTGYEQYF	TGTGCCAGCTCACCACCATCCGGGACAGGGTACGAGCAGTACTTC
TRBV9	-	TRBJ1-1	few	CASSPRNTEAFF	TGTGCCAGCAGCCCGCGGAACACTGAAGCTTTCTTT
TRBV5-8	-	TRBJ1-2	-	CASSLARAPMGYTF	TGTGCCAGCAGCTTGGCACGTGCTCCTATGGGCTACACCTTC
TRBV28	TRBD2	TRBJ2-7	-	CASSRVGTSANEQYF	TGTGCCAGTTCGAGGGTCGGGACTAGCGCCAACGAGCAGTACTTC